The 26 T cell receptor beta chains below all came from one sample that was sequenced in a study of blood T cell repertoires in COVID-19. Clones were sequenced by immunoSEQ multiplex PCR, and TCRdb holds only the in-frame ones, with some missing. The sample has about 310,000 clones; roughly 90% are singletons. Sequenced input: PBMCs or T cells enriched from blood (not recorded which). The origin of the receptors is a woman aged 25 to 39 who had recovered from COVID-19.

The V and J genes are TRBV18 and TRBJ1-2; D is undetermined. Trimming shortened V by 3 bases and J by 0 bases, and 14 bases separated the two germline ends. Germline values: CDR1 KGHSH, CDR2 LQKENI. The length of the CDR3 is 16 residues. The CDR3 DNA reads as TGTGCCAGCTCACCGTATCTTGCAGACACTAACTATGGCTACACCTTC. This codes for CASSPYLADTNYGYTF.

CDR3 sequence: CASSFASQNYEQYF. In DNA, the CDR3 is TGTGCCAGCAGTTTCGCTTCACAAAACTACGAGCAGTACTTC. The chain is built from TRBV28 and TRBJ2-7; no definite D call. This CDR3 has 14 residues. Germline assignment: CDR1 MDHEN and CDR2 SYDVKM. V was shortened by 3 bases and J by 3 bases, with 12 bases between the two germline ends.

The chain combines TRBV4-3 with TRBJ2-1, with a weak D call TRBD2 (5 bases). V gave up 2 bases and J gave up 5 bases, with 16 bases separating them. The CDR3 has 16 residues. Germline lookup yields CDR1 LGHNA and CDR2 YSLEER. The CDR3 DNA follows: TGCGCCAGCAGCCAACTAGCCGAAATTCTAAACAATGAGCAGTTCTTC. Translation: CASSQLAEILNNEQFF.

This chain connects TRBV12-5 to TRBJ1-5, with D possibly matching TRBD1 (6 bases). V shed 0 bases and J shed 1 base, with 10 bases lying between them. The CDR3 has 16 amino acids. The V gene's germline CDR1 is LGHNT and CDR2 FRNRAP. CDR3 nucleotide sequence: TGTGCTAGTGGTTTGGTTCTCGGACAGAGCAATCAGCCCCAGCATTTT. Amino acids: CASGLVLGQSNQPQHF.

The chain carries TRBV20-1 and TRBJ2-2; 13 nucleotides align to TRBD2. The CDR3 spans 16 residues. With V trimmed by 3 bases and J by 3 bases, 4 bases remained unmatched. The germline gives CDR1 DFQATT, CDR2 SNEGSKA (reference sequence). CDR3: CSASGTSGTHTGELFF. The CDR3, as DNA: TGCAGTGCTAGTGGGACTAGCGGGACACACACCGGGGAGCTGTTTTTT.

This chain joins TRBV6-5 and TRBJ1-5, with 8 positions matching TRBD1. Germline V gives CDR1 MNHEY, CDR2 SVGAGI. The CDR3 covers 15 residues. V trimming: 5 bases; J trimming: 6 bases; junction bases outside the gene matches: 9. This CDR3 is CASSIGQGPRQPQHF. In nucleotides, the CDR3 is TGTGCCAGCAGTATCGGACAGGGTCCGCGTCAGCCCCAGCATTTT.

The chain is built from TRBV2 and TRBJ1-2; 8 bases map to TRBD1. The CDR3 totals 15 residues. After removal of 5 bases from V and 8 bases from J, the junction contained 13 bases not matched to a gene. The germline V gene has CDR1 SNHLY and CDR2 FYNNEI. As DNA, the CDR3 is TGTGCCAGCAGTTCTGACTCCAGGACAGGGCGAGGCTACACCTTC. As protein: CASSSDSRTGRGYTF.

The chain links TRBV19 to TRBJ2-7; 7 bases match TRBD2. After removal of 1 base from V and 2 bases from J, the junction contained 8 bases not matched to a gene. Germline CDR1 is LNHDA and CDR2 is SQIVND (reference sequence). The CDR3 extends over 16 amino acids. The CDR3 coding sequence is TGTGCCAGTAGTATAGGTGGTAGCGGGTTCACCTACGAGCAGTACTTC. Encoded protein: CASSIGGSGFTYEQYF.

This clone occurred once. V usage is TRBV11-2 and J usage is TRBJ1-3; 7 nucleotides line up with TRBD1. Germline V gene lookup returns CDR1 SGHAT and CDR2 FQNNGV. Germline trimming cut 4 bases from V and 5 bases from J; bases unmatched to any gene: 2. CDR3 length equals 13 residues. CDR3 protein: CASSWDSRNTIYF. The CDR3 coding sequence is TGTGCCAGCAGCTGGGACAGCAGAAACACCATATATTTT.

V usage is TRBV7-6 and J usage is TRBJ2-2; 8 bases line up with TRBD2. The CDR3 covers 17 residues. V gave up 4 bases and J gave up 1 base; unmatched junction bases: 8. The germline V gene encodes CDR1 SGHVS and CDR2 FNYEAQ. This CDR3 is CASSSDVLAVNTGELFF. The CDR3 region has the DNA TGTGCCAGCAGCTCCGACGTACTAGCGGTGAACACCGGGGAGCTGTTTTTT.

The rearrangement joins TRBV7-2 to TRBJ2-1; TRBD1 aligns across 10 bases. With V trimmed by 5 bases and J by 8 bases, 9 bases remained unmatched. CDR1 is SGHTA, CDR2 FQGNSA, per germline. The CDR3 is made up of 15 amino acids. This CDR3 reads CASSTPGQGTDEQFF. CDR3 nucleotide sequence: TGTGCCAGCAGCACACCGGGACAGGGGACCGATGAGCAGTTCTTC.

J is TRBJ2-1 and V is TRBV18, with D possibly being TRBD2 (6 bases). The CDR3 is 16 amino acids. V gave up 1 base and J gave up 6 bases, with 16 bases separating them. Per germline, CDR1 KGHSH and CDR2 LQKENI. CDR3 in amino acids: CASSPRWGVGPNEQFF. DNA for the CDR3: TGTGCCAGCTCACCACGCTGGGGGGTGGGCCCCAATGAGCAGTTCTTC.

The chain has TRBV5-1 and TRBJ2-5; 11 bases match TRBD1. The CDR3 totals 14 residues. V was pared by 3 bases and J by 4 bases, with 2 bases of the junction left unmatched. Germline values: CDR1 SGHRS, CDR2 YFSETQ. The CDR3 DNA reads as TGCGCCAGCAGCTCCGGGACAGGGGGAGAGACCCAGTACTTC. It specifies CASSSGTGGETQYF.

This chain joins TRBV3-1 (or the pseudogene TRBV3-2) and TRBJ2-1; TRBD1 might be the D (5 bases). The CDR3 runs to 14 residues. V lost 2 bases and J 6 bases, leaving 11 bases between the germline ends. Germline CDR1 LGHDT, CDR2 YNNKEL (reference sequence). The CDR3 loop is CASSQKGHSNEQFF. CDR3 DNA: TGTGCCAGCAGCCAAAAAGGACATTCCAATGAGCAGTTCTTC.

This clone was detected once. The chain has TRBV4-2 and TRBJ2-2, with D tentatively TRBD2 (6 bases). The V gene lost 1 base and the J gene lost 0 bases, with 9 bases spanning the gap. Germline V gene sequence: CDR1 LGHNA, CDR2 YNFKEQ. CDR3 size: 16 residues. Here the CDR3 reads CASSQGLASNTGELFF. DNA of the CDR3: TGTGCCAGCAGCCAAGGCCTAGCGTCGAACACCGGGGAGCTGTTTTTT.

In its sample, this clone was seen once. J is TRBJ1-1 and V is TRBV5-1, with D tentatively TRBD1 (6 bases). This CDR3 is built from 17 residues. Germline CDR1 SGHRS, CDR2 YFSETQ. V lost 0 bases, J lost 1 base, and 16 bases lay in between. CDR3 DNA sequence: TGCGCCAGCAGCTTGGTTTGGGGGTCAGGGGCGAACACTGAAGCTTTCTTT. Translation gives CASSLVWGSGANTEAFF.

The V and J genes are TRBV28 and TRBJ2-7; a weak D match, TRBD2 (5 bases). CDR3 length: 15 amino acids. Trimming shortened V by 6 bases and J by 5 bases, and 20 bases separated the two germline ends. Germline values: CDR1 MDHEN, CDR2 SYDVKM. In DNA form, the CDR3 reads TGTGCCAGCAGCCCACCGGGAACAAGTAGCCACGAGCAGTACTTC. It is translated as CASSPPGTSSHEQYF.

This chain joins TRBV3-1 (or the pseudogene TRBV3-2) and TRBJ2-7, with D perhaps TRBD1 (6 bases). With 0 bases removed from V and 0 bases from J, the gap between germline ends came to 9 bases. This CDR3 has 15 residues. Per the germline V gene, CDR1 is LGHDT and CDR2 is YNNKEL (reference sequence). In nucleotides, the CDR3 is TGTGCCAGCAGCCAAGATCCAGGGGACTCCTACGAGCAGTACTTC. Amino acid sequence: CASSQDPGDSYEQYF.

The CDR3 reads CASSFLAGGPNEQFF. The CDR3 DNA reads TGTGCCAGCAGTTTTTTAGCGGGAGGGCCCAATGAGCAGTTCTTC. This chain links TRBV27 with TRBJ2-1; 11 bases agree with TRBD2. After removal of 3 bases from V and 6 bases from J, the junction contained 4 bases not matched to a gene. The CDR3 sequence is 15 residues long. Germline-derived CDR1 and CDR2 are MNHEY and SMNVEV (reference sequence).

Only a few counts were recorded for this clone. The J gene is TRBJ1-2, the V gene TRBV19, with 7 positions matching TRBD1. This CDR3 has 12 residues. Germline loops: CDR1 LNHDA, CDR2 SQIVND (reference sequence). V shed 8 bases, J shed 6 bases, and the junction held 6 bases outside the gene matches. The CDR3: CASRYTGDGYTF. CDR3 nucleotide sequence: TGTGCCAGTCGTTATACAGGGGATGGCTACACCTTC.

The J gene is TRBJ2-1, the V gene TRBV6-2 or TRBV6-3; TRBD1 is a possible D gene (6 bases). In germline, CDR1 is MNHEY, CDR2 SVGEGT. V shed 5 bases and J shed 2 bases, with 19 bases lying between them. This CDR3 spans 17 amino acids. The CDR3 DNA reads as TGTGCCAGCAGTCTAATCCGCTCATCAGGGGCCTACAATGAGCAGTTCTTC. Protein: CASSLIRSSGAYNEQFF.

The CDR3 region is CASTSITGHPYEQYF. CDR3 DNA: TGTGCCAGCACTAGTATAACAGGACATCCTTACGAGCAGTACTTC. The chain is built from TRBV6-5 and TRBJ2-7; tentatively, D is TRBD1 (5 bases). The CDR3 extends over 15 amino acids. Trimming removed 7 bases at V and 4 bases at J, with 20 bases between. Germline CDR1 is MNHEY and CDR2 is SVGAGI.

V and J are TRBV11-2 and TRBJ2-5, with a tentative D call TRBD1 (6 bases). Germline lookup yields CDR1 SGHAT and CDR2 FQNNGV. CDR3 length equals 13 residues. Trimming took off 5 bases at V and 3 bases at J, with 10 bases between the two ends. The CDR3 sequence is CASSRGGEETQYF. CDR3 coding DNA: TGTGCCAGCAGCCGAGGGGGTGAAGAGACCCAGTACTTC.

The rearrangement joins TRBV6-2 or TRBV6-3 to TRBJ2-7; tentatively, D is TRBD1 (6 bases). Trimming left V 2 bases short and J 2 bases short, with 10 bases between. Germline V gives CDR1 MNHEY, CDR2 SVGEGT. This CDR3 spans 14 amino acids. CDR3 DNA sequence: TGTGCCAGCAGTTACGGGACAACGACCTACGAGCAGTACTTC. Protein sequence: CASSYGTTTYEQYF.

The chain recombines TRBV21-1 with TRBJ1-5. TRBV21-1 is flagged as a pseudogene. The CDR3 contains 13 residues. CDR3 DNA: TGTGCCAGCACCCCCATGCGTTCGTCGCCCCAGCATTTT. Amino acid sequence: CASTPMRSSPQHF.

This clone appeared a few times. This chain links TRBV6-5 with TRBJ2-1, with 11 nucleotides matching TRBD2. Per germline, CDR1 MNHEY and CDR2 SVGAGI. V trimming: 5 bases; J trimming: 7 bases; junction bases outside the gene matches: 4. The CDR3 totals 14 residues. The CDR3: CASSTSGSTNEQFF. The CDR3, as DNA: TGTGCCAGCAGTACTAGCGGGAGTACGAATGAGCAGTTCTTC.